This TCR beta chain was sequenced in a study of CD8+ T cells in alopecia areata. On the study more broadly: The study gave treated patients oral tofacitinib at 5 to 10 mg twice daily.

It was cDNA, reverse transcribed from extracted RNA, that served as the sequencing template. Produced via immunoSEQ multiplex PCR; TCRdb's table is partial and in-frame only. The table has roughly 180,000 clones, more than 60% seen once. Points on this clone: What it recognizes is unknown.

Study-wide findings and caveats: TCR sharing across patients was less clear than in mice, possibly HLA-related.

Samples from alopecia areata patients were lesional scalp punch biopsies and peripheral blood. Researchers picked out CD4+ and CD8+ T cells from PBMCs by sorting. The length of the CDR3 is 12 residues. Germline V gene data show CDR1 as SQVTM and CDR2 as ANQGSEA. V lost 4 bases and J lost 1, with 7 bases in between. Sequenced here: CD4+ T cells sorted from blood, sampled at week 0. The clonotype comes from a human donor with alopecia areata. This rearrangement joins TRBV29-1 to TRBJ2-5; no reliable D call. The CDR3 nucleotides are TGCAGCGTTGGGCGGATCCAAGAGACCCAGTACTTC. Protein: CSVGRIQETQYF.